These 17 T cell receptor beta chains were sequenced from one sample in a study of CD8 T cells in ankylosing spondylitis. From the 5' RACE reads, TCRdb called clonotypes with MiXCR, one entry per CDR3 protein. The repertoire holds 250,000 to 350,000 distinct CDR3 sequences, around 18% seen once, with 7.8% in the top ten. Sequencing was carried out using blood, either unsorted or a sorted T cell fraction (not recorded which). These TCRs come from a male donor with ankylosing spondylitis or in good health (not recorded which).

This clonotype was counted at least ten times. The chain recombines TRBV12-3 or TRBV12-4 with TRBJ2-3; 7 nucleotides line up with TRBD2. Losses at the gene ends were 3 bases for V and 5 bases for J; bases not matched to a gene: 8. This CDR3 region has 15 residues. The CDR3 nucleotides are TGTGCCAGCAGTTTGGGGGGAGGGCTGGTAGATACGCAGTATTTT. This codes for CASSLGGGLVDTQYF.

This clonotype was counted between two and nine times. The chain links TRBV30 to TRBJ2-1, with 7 bases that match TRBD1. Germline trimming cut 3 bases from V and 5 bases from J; bases unmatched to any gene: 4. The CDR3 spans 13 residues. The germline V gene has CDR1 GTSNPN and CDR2 SVGIG (reference sequence). Here the CDR3 DNA reads TGTGCCTGGAGACAGGGGCACGACAATGAGCAGTTCTTC. Translation: CAWRQGHDNEQFF.

The chain couples TRBV9 to TRBJ2-5, with D maybe TRBD2 (6 bases). CDR3 size: 14 residues. Germline values: CDR1 SGDLS, CDR2 YYNGEE. The V end lost 3 bases, the J end lost 5 bases, and 14 bases lay between the germline ends. CDR3 DNA: TGTGCCAGCAGCGCCAGGGCGGGGTTCGAGACCCAGTACTTC. This encodes CASSARAGFETQYF.

This clonotype was recorded at least ten times. V usage is TRBV9 and J usage is TRBJ2-1; 8 bases align to TRBD2. Germline CDR1 is SGDLS and CDR2 is YYNGEE. Unmatched junction bases numbered 5, after V lost 0 bases and J lost 3 bases. The CDR3 totals 16 residues. CDR3 sequence reads: CASSVAGAGGYNEQFF. Written as DNA, the CDR3 is TGTGCCAGCAGCGTAGCGGGGGCGGGGGGCTACAATGAGCAGTTCTTC.

This clonotype occurred many times. This rearrangement joins TRBV4-2 to TRBJ1-4; D is perhaps TRBD1 (5 bases). The ends were cut back, 1 base at V and 7 bases at J, with 16 bases in the middle. Germline CDR1 and CDR2: LGHNA and YNFKEQ. This CDR3 comprises 16 residues. As DNA, the CDR3 is TGTGCCAGCAGCCAAGGGGACCTTAATGATGGTGAAAAACTGTTTTTT. This encodes CASSQGDLNDGEKLFF.

The chain recombines TRBV6-5 with TRBJ1-5; the D gene is possibly TRBD1 (5 bases). The CDR3 runs to 16 residues. CDR1 MNHEY and CDR2 SVGAGI come from the germline V gene. The V end lost 2 bases, the J end lost 4 bases, and 15 bases lay between the germline ends. The CDR3 here is CASSYLTGRGNQPQHF. For the CDR3, the DNA is TGTGCCAGCAGTTACCTCACGGGACGGGGGAATCAGCCCCAGCATTTT.

This sequence joins TRBV20-1 and TRBJ2-3; 7 bases align to TRBD2. The CDR3 totals 15 residues. The V segment lost 0 bases and the J segment 1 base; nucleotides outside the gene matches: 4. The germline V gene has CDR1 DFQATT and CDR2 SNEGSKA (reference sequence). For the CDR3, the DNA is TGCAGTGCTAGAGAGGGAAGCGGGGGCACAGATACGCAGTATTTT. This codes for CSAREGSGGTDTQYF.

In this sample, this clonotype turned up a few times. This rearrangement joins TRBV2 to TRBJ2-7; TRBD2 is a possible D gene (5 bases). Trimming pared 6 bases from V and 6 bases from J, leaving 15 bases between. CDR3 length: 13 residues. Per the germline V gene, CDR1 is SNHLY and CDR2 is FYNNEI. Here the CDR3 reads CASSVGDVGEQYV. As DNA, the CDR3 is TGTGCCAGCAGCGTCGGGGATGTCGGCGAGCAGTACGTC.

This clonotype showed up many times. V and J are TRBV20-1 and TRBJ2-1; 13 bases fit TRBD2. V dropped 3 bases and J dropped 7; count of bases not matched to a gene: 9. Germline V gene data show CDR1 as DFQATT and CDR2 as SNEGSKA (reference sequence). This CDR3 region has 16 residues. The CDR3 DNA sequence: TGCAGTGCTAGCCGGACTAGCGGGAGAAGTGGGAATGAGCAGTTCTTC. This codes for CSASRTSGRSGNEQFF.

This clonotype has ten or more counts. The chain joins TRBV28 to TRBJ2-5, with D perhaps TRBD2 (5 bases). The V gene's germline CDR1 is MDHEN and CDR2 SYDVKM. The CDR3 runs 13 residues. V was cut by 6 bases and J by 5 bases, with 13 bases left in between. The CDR3 reads CASSPGGSETQYF. The CDR3 coding sequence is TGTGCCAGCAGCCCAGGAGGTTCGGAGACCCAGTACTTC.

The V gene is TRBV2, the J gene TRBJ2-7, with 9 nucleotides matching TRBD1. There are 15 residues in the CDR3. Germline V CDR1 and CDR2: SNHLY, FYNNEI. Unmatched junction bases numbered 9, after V lost 6 bases and J lost 3 bases. The DNA of the CDR3 is TGTGCCAGCAGCCCTGGTGGGGACAGGGACTACGAGCAGTACGTC. Translating it yields CASSPGGDRDYEQYV.

This clonotype was counted between two and nine times. The chain joins TRBV29-1 to TRBJ2-5, with 12 bases fitting TRBD2. With V trimmed by 4 bases and J by 4 bases, 4 bases remained unmatched. This CDR3 region has 14 residues. Germline loops: CDR1 SQVTM, CDR2 ANQGSEA. The CDR3: CSVAGGLAGETQYF. In nucleotides, the CDR3 is TGCAGCGTTGCAGGGGGACTAGCGGGAGAGACCCAGTACTTC.

The sample holds a few counts of this clonotype. This sequence joins TRBV6-5 and TRBJ1-1; D ambiguous. Trimming removed 6 bases at V and 8 bases at J, with 13 bases between. This CDR3 is built from 12 residues. The germline CDR1 and CDR2 sequences are MNHEY and SVGAGI. The CDR3 coding sequence is TGTGCCAGCAGGGACGGGCGCCGGGAAGCTTTCTTT. As protein: CASRDGRREAFF.

The V gene is TRBV11-2, the J gene TRBJ2-4, with D perhaps TRBD1 or TRBD2 (5 bases each). CDR1 and CDR2 (germline): SGHAT, FQNNGV. The CDR3 runs 15 residues. Trimming stripped 4 bases from V and 8 bases from J, with 18 bases between. CDR3 nucleotides: TGTGCCAGCAGCTCAACCGCTATTGTGGGGGACATTCAGTACTTC. This encodes CASSSTAIVGDIQYF.

In this sample, this clonotype turned up a few times. The J gene is TRBJ2-5, the V gene TRBV5-1; 7 bases are a match to TRBD2. The CDR3 runs to 15 residues. Trimming took 0 bases from V and 5 from J; bases not matched to a gene: 7. Per germline, CDR1 SGHRS and CDR2 YFSETQ. CDR3 loop: CASSLAPGGVETQYF. CDR3 coding DNA: TGCGCCAGCAGCTTGGCGCCGGGGGGTGTGGAGACCCAGTACTTC.

This chain links TRBV11-2 with TRBJ2-2; TRBD1 matches 10 bases. The germline V gene has CDR1 SGHAT and CDR2 FQNNGV. Losses at the gene ends were 3 bases for V and 6 bases for J; bases not matched to a gene: 4. The CDR3 covers 15 residues. CDR3 DNA: TGTGCCAGCAGCTTTACCGGGACAGGGGCCGGGGAGCTGTTTTTT. Amino acids: CASSFTGTGAGELFF.

This clonotype was seen repeatedly, ten times or more. The V and J genes are TRBV29-1 and TRBJ2-2; 8 bases map to TRBD2. CDR1 is SQVTM and CDR2 is ANQGSEA in the germline V gene. The CDR3 contains 13 residues. This chain's CDR3 is CAAGGRGTGELFF. CDR3 sequence (DNA): TGCGCCGCGGGGGGTCGTGGCACCGGGGAGCTGTTTTTT.